The rows below give T cell receptor beta chains drawn from one sample of a study of high-grade serous ovarian cancer treatment subgroups. This table comes from immunoSEQ multiplex PCR, and its TCRdb copy is limited to in-frame clones, with some not included. This table has more than 15,000 clones, around 80% appearing once. Material: tumor tissue. The receptors were sampled from a human donor with high-grade serous ovarian cancer. CDR3s include the opening cysteine and the closing phenylalanine or tryptophan. Each record gives: clone size, J gene, D gene, V gene, CDR3 protein, CDR3 DNA. A D gene is named only where the DNA matches it firmly. For some rows the clone size is stated as once, few or many, or as a class when expanded; others skip it.

clone size: few
J gene: TRBJ2-7
D gene: NA
V gene: TRBV19
CDR3 protein: CASTTTGAGAEQYF
CDR3 DNA: TGTGCCAGTACTACAACGGGGGCGGGAGCCGAGCAGTACTTC

clone size: NA
J gene: TRBJ2-1
D gene: NA
V gene: TRBV5-4
CDR3 protein: CASSLQGLYNEQFF
CDR3 DNA: TGTGCCAGCAGCTTGCAAGGTTTATACAATGAGCAGTTCTTC

clone size: NA
J gene: TRBJ2-2
D gene: TRBD2
V gene: TRBV10-3
CDR3 protein: CAISESTSGRTGELFF
CDR3 DNA: TGTGCCATCAGTGAGTCGACTAGCGGGAGAACCGGGGAGCTGTTTTTT

clone size: NA
J gene: TRBJ1-1
D gene: TRBD1
V gene: TRBV7-2
CDR3 protein: CASSFAGQGAGDTEAFF
CDR3 DNA: TGTGCCAGCAGCTTTGCGGGACAGGGGGCAGGGGACACTGAAGCTTTCTTT

clone size: few
J gene: TRBJ1-4
D gene: NA
V gene: TRBV28
CDR3 protein: CASSRTSIDEKLFF
CDR3 DNA: TGTGCCAGCAGCCGGACTTCGATTGATGAAAAACTGTTTTTT

clone size: NA
J gene: TRBJ2-1
D gene: TRBD2
V gene: TRBV5-6
CDR3 protein: CASSLVASGANEQFF
CDR3 DNA: TGTGCCAGCAGCTTGGTCGCTAGCGGGGCCAATGAGCAGTTCTTC

clone size: few
J gene: TRBJ1-1
D gene: TRBD1
V gene: TRBV7-9
CDR3 protein: CATKLGQGVMNTEAFF
CDR3 DNA: TGTGCCACCAAATTAGGACAGGGGGTAATGAACACTGAAGCTTTCTTT

clone size: NA
J gene: TRBJ2-2
D gene: NA
V gene: TRBV7-9
CDR3 protein: CASISRGGGIGELFF
CDR3 DNA: TGTGCCAGCATCTCCCGAGGGGGGGGCATCGGGGAGCTGTTTTTT

clone size: NA
J gene: TRBJ2-2
D gene: NA
V gene: TRBV28
CDR3 protein: CASERTRGELFF
CDR3 DNA: TGTGCCAGCGAAAGGACACGAGGGGAGCTGTTTTTT

clone size: NA
J gene: TRBJ2-7
D gene: TRBD1
V gene: TRBV7-8
CDR3 protein: CASSLAGGHEQYF
CDR3 DNA: TGTGCCAGCAGCTTGGCAGGGGGCCACGAGCAGTACTTC

clone size: once
J gene: TRBJ2-3
D gene: NA
V gene: TRBV5-1
CDR3 protein: CASSLVGRLTDTQYF
CDR3 DNA: TGCGCCAGCAGCTTGGTCGGGAGACTCACAGATACGCAGTATTTT

clone size: once
J gene: TRBJ1-4
D gene: NA
V gene: TRBV2
CDR3 protein: CASKATSGTFNEKLFF
CDR3 DNA: TGTGCCAGCAAGGCAACCAGCGGGACCTTTAATGAAAAACTGTTTTTT

clone size: NA
J gene: TRBJ2-1
D gene: NA
V gene: TRBV9
CDR3 protein: CASSAPLNNEQFF
CDR3 DNA: TGTGCCAGCAGCGCCCCCCTTAACAATGAGCAGTTCTTC

clone size: NA
J gene: TRBJ2-3
D gene: NA
V gene: TRBV29-1
CDR3 protein: CSVEGSTDTQYF
CDR3 DNA: TGCAGCGTTGAGGGGAGCACAGATACGCAGTATTTT

clone size: NA
J gene: TRBJ1-4
D gene: NA
V gene: TRBV5-1
CDR3 protein: CASRDERVANEKLFF
CDR3 DNA: TGCGCCAGCAGGGACGAAAGGGTGGCTAATGAAAAACTGTTTTTT

clone size: NA
J gene: TRBJ2-7
D gene: NA
V gene: TRBV7-8
CDR3 protein: CASSLVAGRSSYEQYF
CDR3 DNA: TGTGCCAGCAGCTTAGTAGCAGGGCGATCTTCCTACGAGCAGTACTTC

clone size: NA
J gene: TRBJ2-1
D gene: TRBD1
V gene: TRBV27
CDR3 protein: CASIGTGASSYNEQFF
CDR3 DNA: TGTGCCAGCATTGGGACAGGGGCTAGCTCCTACAATGAGCAGTTCTTC

clone size: NA
J gene: TRBJ2-2
D gene: TRBD2
V gene: TRBV27
CDR3 protein: CASSLRDPGLAGTGELFF
CDR3 DNA: TGTGCCAGCAGTTTAAGGGACCCGGGACTAGCGGGCACCGGGGAGCTGTTTTTT

clone size: few
J gene: TRBJ1-4
D gene: TRBD1
V gene: TRBV7-9
CDR3 protein: CASSLQQGANEKLFF
CDR3 DNA: TGTGCCAGCAGCCTGCAACAGGGGGCTAATGAAAAACTGTTTTTT

clone size: NA
J gene: TRBJ2-3
D gene: NA
V gene: TRBV6-6
CDR3 protein: CASMRWITPGTDTQYF
CDR3 DNA: TGTGCCAGCATGCGATGGATTACCCCTGGCACAGATACGCAGTATTTT

clone size: once
J gene: TRBJ1-1
D gene: NA
V gene: TRBV9
CDR3 protein: CASSVVGNGNTEAFF
CDR3 DNA: TGTGCCAGCAGCGTAGTGGGGAACGGAAACACTGAAGCTTTCTTT

clone size: few
J gene: TRBJ2-7
D gene: TRBD1
V gene: TRBV5-1
CDR3 protein: CASSSGQGYEQYF
CDR3 DNA: TGCGCCAGCAGCTCCGGACAGGGCTACGAGCAGTACTTC